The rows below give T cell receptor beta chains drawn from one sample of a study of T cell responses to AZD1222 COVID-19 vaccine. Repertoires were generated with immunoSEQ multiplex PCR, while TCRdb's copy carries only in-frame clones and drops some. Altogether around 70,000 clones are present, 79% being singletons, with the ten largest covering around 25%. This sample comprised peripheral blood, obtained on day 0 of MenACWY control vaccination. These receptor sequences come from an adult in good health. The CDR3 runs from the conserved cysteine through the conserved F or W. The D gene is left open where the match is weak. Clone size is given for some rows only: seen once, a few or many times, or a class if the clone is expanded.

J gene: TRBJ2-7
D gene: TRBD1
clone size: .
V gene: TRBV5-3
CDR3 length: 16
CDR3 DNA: TGTGCCAGAAGCCCGCCTCTCGGACAGGGTCTCTACGAGCAGTACTTC
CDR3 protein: CARSPPLGQGLYEQYF

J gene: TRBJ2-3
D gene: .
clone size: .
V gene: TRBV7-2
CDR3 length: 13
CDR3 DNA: TGTGCCAGCAGCGAGAGCTTTGGGGATACGCAGTATTTT
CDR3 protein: CASSESFGDTQYF

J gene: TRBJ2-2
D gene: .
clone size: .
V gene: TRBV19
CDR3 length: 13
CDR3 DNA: TGTGCCAGTAGTATAGGACTGTACGGGGAGCTGTTTTTT
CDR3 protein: CASSIGLYGELFF

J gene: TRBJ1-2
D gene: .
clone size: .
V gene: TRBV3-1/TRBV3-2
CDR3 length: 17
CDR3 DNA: TGTGCCAGCAGCCACCCCGGAAATATAGGCCAGAACTATGGCTACACCTTC
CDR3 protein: CASSHPGNIGQNYGYTF

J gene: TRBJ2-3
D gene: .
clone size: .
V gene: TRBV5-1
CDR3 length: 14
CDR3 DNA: TGCGCCAGCAGCTTAGGGGGATGGAAAGATACGCAGTATTTT
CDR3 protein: CASSLGGWKDTQYF

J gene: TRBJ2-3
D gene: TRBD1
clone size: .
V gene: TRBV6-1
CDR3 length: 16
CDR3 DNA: TGTGCCAGCAGTGAAGCGTCACAGGGGGGTCAGGTTACGCAGTATTTT
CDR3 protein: CASSEASQGGQVTQYF

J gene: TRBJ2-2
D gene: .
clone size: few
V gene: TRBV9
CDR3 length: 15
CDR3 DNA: TGTGCCAGCAGCGTCACTAGGTCGGGCGCCGGGGAGCTGTTTTTT
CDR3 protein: CASSVTRSGAGELFF

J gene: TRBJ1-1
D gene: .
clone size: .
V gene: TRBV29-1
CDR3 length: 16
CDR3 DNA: TGCAGCGTTGAAGATCGGAGGGGGACCCAGAACACTGAAGCTTTCTTT
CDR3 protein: CSVEDRRGTQNTEAFF

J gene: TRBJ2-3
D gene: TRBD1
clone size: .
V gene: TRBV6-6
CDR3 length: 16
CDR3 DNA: TGTGCCAGCAGCTTCCGGGACAGCTTCTCCACAGATACGCAGTATTTT
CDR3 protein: CASSFRDSFSTDTQYF

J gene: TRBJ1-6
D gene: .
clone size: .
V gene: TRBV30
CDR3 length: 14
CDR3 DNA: TGTGCCTGGAGTCCAGGGTGGGCCAATTCACCCCTCCACTTT
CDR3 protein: CAWSPGWANSPLHF

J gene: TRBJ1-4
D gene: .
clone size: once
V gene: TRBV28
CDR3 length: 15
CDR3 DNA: TGTGCCAGCAGTCCAGGTGGGGCTACTAATGAAAAACTGTTTTTT
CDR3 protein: CASSPGGATNEKLFF

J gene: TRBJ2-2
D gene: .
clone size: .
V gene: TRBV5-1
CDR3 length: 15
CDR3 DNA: TGCGCCAGCAGTTCCGGGACTCCGAGGACCGGGGAGCTGTTTTTT
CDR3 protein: CASSSGTPRTGELFF

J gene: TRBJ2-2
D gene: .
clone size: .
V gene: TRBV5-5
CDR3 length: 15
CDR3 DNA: TGTGCCAGCAGCTTCGATATCAGGGGAATCGGGGAGCTGTTTTTT
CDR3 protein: CASSFDIRGIGELFF

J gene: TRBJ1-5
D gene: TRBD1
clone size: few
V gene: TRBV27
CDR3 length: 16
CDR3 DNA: TGTGCCAGCAGTCTGACAGGGGCTGCCTCAAATCAGCCCCAGCATTTT
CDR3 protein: CASSLTGAASNQPQHF

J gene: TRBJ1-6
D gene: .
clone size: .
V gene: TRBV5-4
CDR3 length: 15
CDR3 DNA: TGTGCCAGCAGCTTAGGGAGCTCCTATAATTCACCCCTCCACTTT
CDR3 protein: CASSLGSSYNSPLHF

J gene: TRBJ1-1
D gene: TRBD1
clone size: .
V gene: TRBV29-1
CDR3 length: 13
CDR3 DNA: TGCAGCACCAATACAGGGGGAGACACTGAAGCTTTCTTT
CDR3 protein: CSTNTGGDTEAFF

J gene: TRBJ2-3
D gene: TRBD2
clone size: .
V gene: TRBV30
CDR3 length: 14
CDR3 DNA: TGTGCCTGGAGTAAACTGGGAGGGACAGATACGCAGTATTTT
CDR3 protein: CAWSKLGGTDTQYF

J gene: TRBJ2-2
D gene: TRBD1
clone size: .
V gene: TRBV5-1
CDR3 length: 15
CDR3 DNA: TGCGCCAGCAGCAGACAGGGGGCCGACACCGGGGAGCTGTTTTTT
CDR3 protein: CASSRQGADTGELFF